Listed below are T cell receptor beta chains from one sample, sequenced in a study of control samples from healthy donors and cancer patients. TCRdb's copy holds only in-frame clones and misses some; the assay was immunoSEQ multiplex PCR. Of about 130,000 clones in the sample, about 93% were seen once. Input material: PBMCs. Source of these receptors: a man aged 60 to 69 with colorectal cancer. Both conserved end residues are trimmed from each CDR3. The size field is filled for only some rows; it gives once, few, many or a size class.

NA	TRBV7-9	TRBJ1-2	ASTFSGQPNYGYT
NA	TRBV19	TRBJ1-5	ASSMRQGIRNQPQH
NA	TRBV9	TRBJ1-6	ASSLQTGTLAPLH
NA	TRBV6-6	TRBJ1-3	ASSMTVSGNTIY
NA	TRBV24-1	TRBJ1-2	ATSDLTRTGENGYT
NA	TRBV18	TRBJ1-6	ASSPTGTGAGPLH
NA	TRBV11-2	TRBJ2-3	ASSRRSGQGETDTQY
once	TRBV5-4	TRBJ2-1	ASSLAGSSLYNEQF
NA	TRBV7-8	TRBJ1-6	ASSFARGRNSPLH
NA	TRBV3-1/TRBV3-2	TRBJ2-6	ASSQAGGGLSSGANVLT
NA	TRBV10-2	TRBJ1-1	ASSEQLGTEAF
NA	TRBV3-1/TRBV3-2	TRBJ2-3	ASSLRLAGASTDTQY
NA	TRBV6-6	TRBJ2-7	ASSWEGPRQY
NA	TRBV4-1	TRBJ1-2	ASILFAGFNYGYT
NA	TRBV7-8	TRBJ2-5	ASRREGAGLVETQY
NA	TRBV5-1	TRBJ2-7	ASSLGQKYEQY
NA	TRBV13	TRBJ2-3	ASSLGSGGDTQY
NA	TRBV9	TRBJ2-5	ASSAGLAEETQY
NA	TRBV18	TRBJ2-7	ASSQRDTYEQY
NA	TRBV7-6	TRBJ2-3	ASSLAPGGSTDTQY
NA	TRBV29-1	TRBJ2-7	SVRQATEQY
once	TRBV5-4	TRBJ1-2	ASSLVQGDNYGYT
NA	TRBV25-1	TRBJ2-3	ASSEFLSLGQLNTQY
NA	TRBV30	TRBJ1-1	AWSPYGTEAF
NA	TRBV30	TRBJ2-3	AWSPGGPTDTQY
NA	TRBV9	TRBJ2-7	ASSPFDRRSSYEQY
NA	TRBV4-1	TRBJ1-1	ASSQDRGREAF
NA	TRBV24-1	TRBJ1-3	ATSDRTEGSGTIY
once	TRBV9	TRBJ1-2	ASSPRPGTGAFFYGYT
once	TRBV30	TRBJ2-3	AWSVYGGGALDTQY
NA	TRBV6-6	TRBJ2-7	ASSLTSGASYEQY
NA	TRBV6-5	TRBJ1-6	ASSQNRGTNSPLH
NA	TRBV9	TRBJ2-2	ASSVVAISRTGELF
NA	TRBV6-4	TRBJ2-3	ARRRRIAGVGDTQY
NA	TRBV7-8	TRBJ1-6	ASSLERGINGSPLH
NA	TRBV5-4	TRBJ1-6	ASSAPGGGQYSPLH
NA	TRBV2	TRBJ1-2	ASSGGPSLRIYGYT
NA	TRBV9	TRBJ2-1	ASSVVPGLAGGHEQF
NA	TRBV6-6	TRBJ2-3	ASRRPGTTDTQY
NA	TRBV19	TRBJ2-3	ASKTSGGTDTQY
once	TRBV24-1	TRBJ2-2	ATSDPGQGGTGELF
NA	TRBV5-1	TRBJ2-2	ASREGANTGELF
NA	TRBV7-2	TRBJ2-7	ASSLAPGVYEQY
NA	TRBV5-1	TRBJ1-2	ASSRDTDYGYT
NA	TRBV29-1	TRBJ1-1	SVEGQGTEAF
NA	TRBV5-4	TRBJ2-1	ASSLGDEGAQF
NA	TRBV18	TRBJ1-2	ASSPPTGSYT
once	TRBV7-2	TRBJ2-3	ASSLVVGVRGRADTQY
once	TRBV27	TRBJ2-7	ASSLSPGLYEQY
few	TRBV18	TRBJ1-5	ASSFSGLNQPQH
NA	TRBV4-1	TRBJ2-7	ASSQAGTGISYEQY
NA	TRBV6-5	TRBJ1-5	ASGDQPQH
NA	TRBV5-4	TRBJ1-1	ASSATGSATEAF
NA	TRBV7-8	TRBJ2-5	ASSFGLQETQY
NA	TRBV5-1	TRBJ1-1	ASSFGQTEAF